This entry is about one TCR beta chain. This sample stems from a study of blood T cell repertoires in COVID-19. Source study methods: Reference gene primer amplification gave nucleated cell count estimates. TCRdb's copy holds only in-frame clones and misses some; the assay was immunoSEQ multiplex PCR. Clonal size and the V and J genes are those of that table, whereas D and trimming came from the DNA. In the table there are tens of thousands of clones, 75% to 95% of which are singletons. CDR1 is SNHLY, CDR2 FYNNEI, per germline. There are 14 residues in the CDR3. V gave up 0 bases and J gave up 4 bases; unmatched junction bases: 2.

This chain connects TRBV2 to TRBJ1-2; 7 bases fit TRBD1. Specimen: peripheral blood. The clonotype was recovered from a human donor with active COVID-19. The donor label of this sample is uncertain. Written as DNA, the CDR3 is TGTGCCAGCAGTGAAGCGCGACAGGGCTATGGCTACACCTTC. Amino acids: CASSEARQGYGYTF.